This TCR beta chain was sequenced in a study of vaccination effects on CD4 cells after COVID-19. Profiling relied on immunoSEQ multiplex PCR, and the TCRdb table lists in-frame clones only, not all of them. Among under 75,000 clones listed, 80% were seen once. ViraFEST used viral peptide pools to expand antigen-specific CD4+ T cells before sequencing. Investigators separated out CD4+ T cells once 9 to 11 days of culture had passed. Prior SARS-CoV-2 infection was absent in the vaccine recipients, as shown by negative nucleocapsid antibodies. Unmatched junction bases numbered 8, after V lost 1 base and J lost 5 bases. This CDR3 is built from 16 residues. Germline loops: CDR1 LNHNV, CDR2 YYDKDF (reference sequence). In the case of this clone: Its target is unknown.

The rearrangement joins TRBV15 to TRBJ1-5; 7 bases are a match to TRBD1. The source of this sequence is a human donor who received a COVID-19 vaccine. Sample: CD4+ T cells from PBMCs cultured with SARS-CoV-2 spike peptides, taken before COVID-19 vaccination. As DNA, the CDR3 is TGTGCCACCAGCAGAGGACAGGGTCTTAGGTATCAGCCCCAGCATTTT. Protein product: CATSRGQGLRYQPQHF. The variable domain in full, completed from reference TRBV15 and TRBJ1-5, reads DAMVIQNPRYQVTQFGKPVTLSCSQTLNHNVMYWYQQKSSQAPKLLFHYYDKDFNNEADTPDNFQSRRPNTSFCFLDIRSPGLGDTAMYLCATSRGQGLRYQPQHFGDGTRLSIL.